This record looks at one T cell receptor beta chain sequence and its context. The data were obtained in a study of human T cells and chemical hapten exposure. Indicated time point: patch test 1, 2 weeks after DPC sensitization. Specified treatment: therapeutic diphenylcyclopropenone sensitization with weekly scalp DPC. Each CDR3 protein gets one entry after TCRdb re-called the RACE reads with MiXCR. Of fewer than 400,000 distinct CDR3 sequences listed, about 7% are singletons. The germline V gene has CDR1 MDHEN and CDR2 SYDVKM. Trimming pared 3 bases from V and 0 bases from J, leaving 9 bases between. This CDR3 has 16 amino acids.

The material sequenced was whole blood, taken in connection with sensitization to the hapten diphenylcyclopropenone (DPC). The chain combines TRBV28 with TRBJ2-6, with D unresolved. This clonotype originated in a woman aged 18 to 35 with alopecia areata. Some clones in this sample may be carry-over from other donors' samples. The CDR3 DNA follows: TGTGCCAGCAGTTTCCACGGAAACTCTGGGGCCAACGTCCTGACTTTC. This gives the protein CASSFHGNSGANVLTF.